A selection of T cell receptor beta chains follows, all from one sample in a study of spatial heterogeneity in lung cancer. MiXCR, run by TCRdb on the 5' RACE reads, gives a single entry per CDR3 protein. This sample yields more than 9,000 distinct CDR3 sequences, of which around 9.4% are seen a single time; more than 20% belongs to the top ten. Specimen: PBMCs, collected at surgery. The origin of the receptors is a male donor with early-stage non-small cell lung cancer. Both conserved end residues are part of each CDR3. The D gene is left open where the match is weak. A clone size is listed for some rows: how often the clone was seen (once, few, many), or a class if it is expanded.

TRBV7-9	many	.	TRBJ2-7	CASSLETGDVGYF	TGTGCCAGCAGCTTAGAAACAGGCGATGTCGGGTACTTC
TRBV15	many	.	TRBJ2-2	CATSRRERGRLFF	TGTGCCACCAGCAGGCGAGAGCGTGGTAGGCTGTTTTTT
TRBV5-1	medium-sized	.	TRBJ2-5	CASSLGSQETQYF	TGCGCCAGCAGCTTGGGCAGTCAAGAGACCCAGTACTTC
TRBV19	few	TRBD2	TRBJ2-7	CATSPGTSGLYEQYF	TGTGCCACCTCTCCCGGGACTAGCGGACTCTACGAGCAGTACTTC
TRBV20-1	many	.	TRBJ2-3	CSANPIGVTGSHSSNTQYF	TGCAGTGCGAACCCTATTGGAGTAACAGGGTCCCATTCCTCGAATACGCAGTATTTT
TRBV4-3	.	.	TRBJ2-1	CASSQEGGEQFF	TGCGCCAGCAGCCAAGAGGGGGGTGAGCAGTTCTTC
TRBV19	many	.	TRBJ1-5	CASGIEYRANQPQHF	TGTGCCAGTGGGATCGAGTACAGGGCTAATCAGCCCCAGCATTTT
TRBV4-1	many	.	TRBJ2-2	CASSYNGGPSNTGELFF	TGCGCCAGCAGCTATAACGGGGGGCCCTCGAACACCGGGGAGCTGTTTTTT
TRBV5-4	many	TRBD1	TRBJ1-5	CASSRDREQPQHF	TGTGCCAGCAGCCGGGACAGGGAACAGCCCCAGCATTTT
TRBV6-2/TRBV6-3	many	.	TRBJ2-1	CASSYSTKQVSLYNEQFF	TGTGCCAGCAGTTACTCCACAAAACAGGTGTCCCTTTACAATGAGCAGTTCTTC
TRBV10-3	many	TRBD2	TRBJ2-7	CAISLERGFYEQYF	TGTGCCATCAGTTTGGAGCGGGGCTTCTACGAGCAGTACTTC
TRBV12-3/TRBV12-4	medium-sized	.	TRBJ1-1	CASSFAGFGTAYPNTEAFF	TGTGCCAGCAGTTTTGCAGGATTCGGGACGGCATACCCAAACACTGAAGCTTTCTTT
TRBV14	.	.	TRBJ2-5	CASSQEPRTNQETQYF	TGTGCCAGCAGCCAAGAGCCCCGGACTAACCAAGAGACCCAGTACTTC
TRBV4-1	.	TRBD1	TRBJ1-1	CASSQGDRPNTEAFF	TGCGCCAGCAGCCAAGGGGACAGACCGAACACTGAAGCTTTCTTT
TRBV7-9	many	TRBD1	TRBJ1-1	CASSSTWDRDEAFF	TGTGCCAGCAGCTCCACCTGGGACAGGGATGAAGCTTTCTTT
TRBV5-1	many	TRBD1	TRBJ2-3	CASSLEAGGAPDTQYF	TGCGCCAGCAGCTTGGAGGCAGGGGGCGCCCCAGATACGCAGTATTTT
TRBV20-1	many	.	TRBJ2-7	CSARNGGQRISYEQYF	TGCAGTGCTAGAAATGGAGGGCAGAGGATCTCCTACGAGCAGTACTTC
TRBV18	many	TRBD1	TRBJ2-5	CASSPWQGAETQYF	TGTGCCAGCTCACCATGGCAGGGGGCAGAGACCCAGTACTTC
TRBV5-6	many	.	TRBJ1-3	CASSFSSSGNTIYF	TGTGCCAGCAGCTTTTCGAGCTCTGGAAACACCATATATTTT
TRBV19	few	.	TRBJ2-7	CAVRGGYEQYF	TGTGCCGTCCGAGGAGGCTACGAGCAGTACTTC
TRBV7-9	medium-sized	TRBD1	TRBJ1-2	CASSPGTGAYNYGYTF	TGTGCCAGCAGCCCCGGGACAGGGGCATACAACTATGGCTACACCTTC
TRBV28	.	TRBD2	TRBJ2-6	CASVAGGFGANVLTF	TGTGCCAGTGTAGCGGGGGGGTTTGGGGCCAACGTCCTGACTTTC
TRBV10-2	.	.	TRBJ2-2	CASNGGTGELFF	TGCGCCAGCAATGGGGGCACCGGGGAGCTGTTTTTT
TRBV7-9	many	.	TRBJ1-2	CASSLRGSDAYGYTF	TGTGCCAGCAGCTTGAGAGGGAGCGATGCCTATGGCTACACCTTC
TRBV3-1	medium-sized	.	TRBJ2-6	CASSQARVSGANVLTF	TGTGCCAGCAGCCAGGCACGGGTCTCTGGGGCCAACGTCCTGACTTTC
TRBV7-6	few	TRBD1	TRBJ2-5	CASSSTGGKETQYF	TGTGCCAGCAGCTCCACAGGGGGGAAAGAGACCCAGTACTTC
TRBV6-6	medium-sized	.	TRBJ2-7	CASSYSAGTVGYEQYF	TGTGCCAGCAGTTACTCCGCCGGGACGGTGGGGTACGAGCAGTACTTC
TRBV29-1	many	.	TRBJ2-7	CSVDRGSEQYF	TGCAGCGTCGACCGGGGCTCCGAGCAGTACTTC
TRBV4-2	few	.	TRBJ2-7	CASSPGGSYEQYF	TGTGCCAGCAGCCCGGGCGGGTCCTACGAGCAGTACTTC
TRBV4-3	.	.	TRBJ2-7	CASSQDKESVVEQYF	TGCGCCAGCAGCCAAGACAAAGAATCCGTAGTCGAGCAGTACTTC
TRBV4-1	many	.	TRBJ2-3	CASSRGGDTQYF	TGCGCCAGCAGCCGTGGTGGTGATACGCAGTATTTT
TRBV5-4	medium-sized	.	TRBJ2-7	CATATGLSSYEQYF	TGTGCCACTGCGACGGGCCTCAGCTCCTACGAGCAGTACTTC
TRBV10-2	many	.	TRBJ2-5	CASTFRPGETQYF	TGCGCCAGCACGTTCCGACCCGGCGAGACCCAGTACTTC
TRBV29-1	many	.	TRBJ2-6	CSVALEGANVLTF	TGCAGCGTTGCCCTCGAAGGGGCCAACGTCCTGACTTTC
TRBV27	medium-sized	TRBD1	TRBJ1-2	CASSSGTGSKGYTF	TGTGCCAGCAGTTCCGGGACAGGTTCGAAAGGCTACACCTTC
TRBV12-3/TRBV12-4	.	TRBD1	TRBJ2-2	CASRGQGRITGELFF	TGTGCCAGCAGGGGACAGGGGCGGATCACCGGGGAGCTGTTTTTT
TRBV6-1	many	.	TRBJ2-1	CAALYSSYNEQFF	TGTGCCGCTCTGTACAGCTCCTACAATGAGCAGTTCTTC
TRBV30	many	TRBD2	TRBJ2-3	CLAGGPDTQYF	TGCCTAGCGGGGGGGCCAGATACGCAGTATTTT
TRBV11-3	medium-sized	TRBD2	TRBJ2-5	CASSFTGGPETQYF	TGTGCCAGCAGCTTCACGGGGGGGCCGGAGACCCAGTACTTC
TRBV5-5	many	.	TRBJ2-2	CASSSPRGAEGELFF	TGTGCCAGCAGCTCGCCGAGGGGGGCAGAAGGGGAGCTGTTTTTT
TRBV29-1	medium-sized	TRBD1	TRBJ2-3	CSVEPPPGQKFTSTDTQYF	TGCAGCGTCGAACCGCCGCCGGGACAGAAATTCACTAGCACAGATACGCAGTATTTT
TRBV18	many	TRBD2	TRBJ2-5	CASSLRLAGAQETQYF	TGTGCCAGCTCACTTCGACTAGCGGGGGCGCAAGAGACCCAGTACTTC
TRBV7-2	many	TRBD1	TRBJ2-7	CASSAVRGYEQYF	TGTGCCAGCAGCGCAGTCAGGGGGTACGAGCAGTACTTC
TRBV11-3	many	.	TRBJ2-7	CASSLDGGQGINEQYF	TGTGCCAGCAGCTTAGATGGCGGGCAGGGAATCAACGAGCAGTACTTC
TRBV5-6	many	.	TRBJ1-1	CASSFRDLLVTEAFF	TGTGCCAGCAGCTTCCGGGACCTCCTGGTTACTGAAGCTTTCTTT